The present TCR beta chain was sequenced within a study of cytomegalovirus exposure and HLA in healthy donors. A remark on this clone: Its antigen is currently unknown.

The CDR3 loop spans 11 amino acids. Germline assignment: CDR1 SNHLY and CDR2 FYNNEI. The PCR contained 60 Vbeta and 13 Jbeta primers. Sequencing used immunoSEQ multiplex PCR; TCRdb keeps in-frame clones, though not all of them. Of 100,000 to 150,000 clones listed, 60% to 75% are singletons. Study findings and constraints: By a later analysis, the bulk of CMV-associated TCR beta chains appeared HLA-restricted. It has been reported that TCR beta sequences accurately predicted the HLA-A and HLA-B alleles of most subjects. One variant, a missense change in DCLRE1C, was linked in a later analysis to TCR beta V- and J-gene trimming.

The sequence came from a woman aged 50 to 60 in good health and CMV-seropositive. The specimen sequenced was PBMCs. V and J are TRBV2 and TRBJ2-5; D perhaps matches TRBD2 (6 bases). The J call may be faulty, since TRBJ2-7 better matches the DNA end. The CDR3 loop reads CASTSGDEQYF. The DNA for the CDR3 is TGTGCCAGCACGTCGGGAGACGAGCAGTACTTC.